A selection of T cell receptor beta chains follows, all from one sample in a study of blood T cell repertoires in COVID-19. Repertoires were generated with immunoSEQ multiplex PCR, while TCRdb's copy carries only in-frame clones and drops some. The sample has about 490,000 clones, around 85% seen once. Input material: peripheral blood. These receptors all stem from a human donor in a cohort sampled during active COVID-19. Both conserved end residues are part of each CDR3. A D gene is named only where the DNA matches it firmly. Clone size is shown for a subset of rows, as once, few, many or a class of expanded clone.

J gene: TRBJ2-1; clone size: many; D gene: -; V gene: TRBV28; CDR3 protein: CASSLWAGQEFF; CDR3 DNA: TGTGCCAGCAGTTTATGGGCAGGCCAGGAGTTCTTC
J gene: TRBJ2-1; clone size: -; D gene: TRBD1; V gene: TRBV7-2; CDR3 protein: CASSPQGAHEQFF; CDR3 DNA: TGTGCCAGCAGCCCCCAGGGGGCCCATGAGCAGTTCTTC
J gene: TRBJ1-5; clone size: -; D gene: -; V gene: TRBV19; CDR3 protein: CASSARYSNQPQHF; CDR3 DNA: TGTGCCAGTAGTGCCAGATATAGCAATCAGCCCCAGCATTTT
J gene: TRBJ2-1; clone size: -; D gene: TRBD2; V gene: TRBV27; CDR3 protein: CASSPLGGMAYNEQFF; CDR3 DNA: TGTGCCAGCAGTCCCCTGGGGGGGATGGCCTACAATGAGCAGTTCTTC
J gene: TRBJ1-2; clone size: -; D gene: TRBD1; V gene: TRBV5-1; CDR3 protein: CASSLSPGGAYGYTF; CDR3 DNA: TGCGCCAGCAGCTTGTCCCCAGGGGGCGCCTATGGCTACACCTTC
J gene: TRBJ2-5; clone size: -; D gene: TRBD2; V gene: TRBV10-3; CDR3 protein: CAISLGTSGGGQETQYF; CDR3 DNA: TGTGCCATCAGCCTCGGGACTAGCGGAGGGGGCCAAGAGACCCAGTACTTC
J gene: TRBJ2-1; clone size: few; D gene: TRBD1; V gene: TRBV5-6; CDR3 protein: CASSPRGQRTYNEQFF; CDR3 DNA: TGTGCCAGCAGCCCACGGGGACAGCGAACCTACAATGAGCAGTTCTTC
J gene: TRBJ1-3; clone size: -; D gene: TRBD1; V gene: TRBV30; CDR3 protein: CAWSRTGAMYTIYF; CDR3 DNA: TGTGCCTGGAGTCGGACAGGGGCTATGTACACCATATATTTT
J gene: TRBJ2-7; clone size: -; D gene: -; V gene: TRBV12-5; CDR3 protein: CASGPTGPIYEQYF; CDR3 DNA: TGTGCTAGTGGCCCGACAGGCCCCATCTACGAGCAGTACTTC
J gene: TRBJ2-3; clone size: -; D gene: TRBD2; V gene: TRBV3-1/TRBV3-2; CDR3 protein: CASSQESSGNPDTQYF; CDR3 DNA: TGTGCCAGCAGCCAGGAGAGTAGCGGGAATCCAGATACGCAGTATTTT
J gene: TRBJ1-1; clone size: -; D gene: -; V gene: TRBV4-2; CDR3 protein: CASSQDARSNTEAFF; CDR3 DNA: TGTGCCAGCAGCCAAGATGCCAGATCCAACACTGAAGCTTTCTTT
J gene: TRBJ1-1; clone size: -; D gene: -; V gene: TRBV7-2; CDR3 protein: CASSSLGGDTEAFF; CDR3 DNA: TGTGCCAGCAGCTCTCTCGGGGGTGACACTGAAGCTTTCTTT
J gene: TRBJ1-1; clone size: -; D gene: TRBD1; V gene: TRBV30; CDR3 protein: CAWSPHRGRINTEAFF; CDR3 DNA: TGTGCCTGGAGTCCTCACAGGGGGCGGATAAACACTGAAGCTTTCTTT